This T cell receptor (beta chain) was sequenced in a study of CD4+ T cells in melanoma. Notes on the study in general: Neoantigen-specific CD4+ T cells in melanoma reportedly had diverse differentiation states. A reported correlation linked neoantigen-specific CD4+ T cells to CD8+, macrophage and B cell function.

Using immunoSEQ multiplex PCR, the repertoire was profiled, and TCRdb retains in-frame clones only, with some absent. The data show around 50,000 clones, roughly nine tenths seen once. Deletions cut 2 bases from V and 1 base from J, with 12 bases between. The CDR3 length is 16 residues. CDR1 MGHRA and CDR2 YSYEKL come from the germline V gene. On this clone: Its antigen is unknown.

The receptor was isolated from a human donor with melanoma. Sequencing was carried out using peripheral blood. This rearrangement joins TRBV4-1 to TRBJ2-4; D might be TRBD2 (6 bases). The DNA for the CDR3 is TGCGCCAGCAGCCAATGGATCAGCGGGGCCAAAAACATTCAGTACTTC. Translated: CASSQWISGAKNIQYF.